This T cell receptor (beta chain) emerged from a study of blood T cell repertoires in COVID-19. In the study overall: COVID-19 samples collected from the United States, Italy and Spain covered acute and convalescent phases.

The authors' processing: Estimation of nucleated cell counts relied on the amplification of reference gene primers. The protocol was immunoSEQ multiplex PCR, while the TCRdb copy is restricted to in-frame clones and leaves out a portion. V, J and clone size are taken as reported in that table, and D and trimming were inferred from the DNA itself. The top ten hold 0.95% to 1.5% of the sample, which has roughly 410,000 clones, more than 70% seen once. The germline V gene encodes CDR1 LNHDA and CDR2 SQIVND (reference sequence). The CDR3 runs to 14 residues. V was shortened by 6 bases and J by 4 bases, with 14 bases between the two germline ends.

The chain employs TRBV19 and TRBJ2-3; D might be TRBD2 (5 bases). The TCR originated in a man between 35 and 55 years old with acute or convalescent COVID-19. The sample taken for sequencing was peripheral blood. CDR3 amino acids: CASRPSGGPDTQYF. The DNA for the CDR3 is TGTGCCAGTAGGCCCAGTGGAGGACCAGATACGCAGTATTTT.